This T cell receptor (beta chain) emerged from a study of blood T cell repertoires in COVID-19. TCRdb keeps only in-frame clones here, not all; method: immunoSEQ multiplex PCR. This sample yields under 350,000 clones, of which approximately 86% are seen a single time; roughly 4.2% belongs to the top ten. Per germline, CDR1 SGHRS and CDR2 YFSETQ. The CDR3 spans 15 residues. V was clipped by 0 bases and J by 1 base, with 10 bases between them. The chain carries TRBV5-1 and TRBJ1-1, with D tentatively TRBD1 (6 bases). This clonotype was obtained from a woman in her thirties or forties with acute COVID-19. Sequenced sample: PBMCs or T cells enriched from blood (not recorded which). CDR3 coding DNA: TGCGCCAGCAGCTTGGCCGGGACAAAGAACACTGAAGCTTTCTTT. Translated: CASSLAGTKNTEAFF.